Listed below are T cell receptor beta chains from one sample, sequenced in a study of blood T cells in healthy people across ages. TCRdb re-called the 5' RACE reads with MiXCR, one entry per CDR3 protein. The data contain around 990,000 distinct CDR3 sequences, roughly two fifths of them singletons. Sequencing was carried out using blood. The receptors stem from a man aged 18-30 years in good health. Each CDR3 is given with its conserved first and last residue. Each record gives: D gene, J gene, V gene, clone size, CDR3 DNA, CDR3 protein. The D gene is left open where the match is weak. Clone size, where shown, is once, few, many, or a class for clones that have expanded.

. | TRBJ2-7 | TRBV21-1 | . | TGTGCCAGCAGTAGGACGGGATCGAGGTACGAGCAGTACTTC | CASSRTGSRYEQYF
. | TRBJ1-1 | TRBV7-2 | few | TGTGCCAGCAGCTTCCCCATTACTGAAGCTTTCTTT | CASSFPITEAFF
. | TRBJ1-1 | TRBV29-1 | . | TGCAGCGTTGAATACGCCACTGAAGCTTTCTTT | CSVEYATEAFF
. | TRBJ2-3 | TRBV7-2 | few | TGTGCCAGCAGCTTAAACCTCGAGGGAGATACGCAGTATTTT | CASSLNLEGDTQYF
. | TRBJ2-7 | TRBV29-1 | . | TGCAGCGTACGGGACGAAAACTCCTACGAGCAGTACTTC | CSVRDENSYEQYF
TRBD1 | TRBJ1-1 | TRBV6-5 | . | TGTGCCAGCAGTTGGGGACAGGAGCGGTGGGCCACTGAAGCTTTCTTT | CASSWGQERWATEAFF
. | TRBJ1-1 | TRBV6-5 | . | TGTGCCAGCAGAACCGACAGTCGGAACACTGAAGCTTTCTTT | CASRTDSRNTEAFF
. | TRBJ1-4 | TRBV2 | . | TGTGCCAGCAGTGAGTTTCCTGCAACTAATGAAAAACTGTTTTTT | CASSEFPATNEKLFF
. | TRBJ2-1 | TRBV12-5 | few | TGTGCTAGTGGTTTGGGGACGACAAACAATGAGCAGTTCTTC | CASGLGTTNNEQFF
. | TRBJ1-1 | TRBV6-5 | many | TGTGCCAGCAGCGACGGACAGAAAAACACTGAAGCTTTCTTT | CASSDGQKNTEAFF
. | TRBJ1-2 | TRBV30 | . | TGTGCCTGGAGTGTAAGTCCGGCAGCTAACTATGGCTACACCTTC | CAWSVSPAANYGYTF
. | TRBJ2-3 | TRBV9 | . | TGTGCCAGCAGCTTCTCCCAGGGGCCAGATACGCAGTATTTT | CASSFSQGPDTQYF
. | TRBJ1-1 | TRBV12-3/TRBV12-4 | . | TGTGCCAGCAACCAGGGAGGGTGGACTGAAGCTTTCTTT | CASNQGGWTEAFF
. | TRBJ2-2 | TRBV14 | . | TGTGCCAGCAGCGCACTCGACAGGTCCGTCGGGGAGCTGTTTTTT | CASSALDRSVGELFF
. | TRBJ1-2 | TRBV20-1 | few | TGCAGTGCTAGAGCCCAGGGCCTTTATGGCTACACCTTC | CSARAQGLYGYTF
. | TRBJ1-2 | TRBV4-3 | few | TGCGCCAGCAGCCAATCCTCGGATAACTATGGCTACACCTTC | CASSQSSDNYGYTF
. | TRBJ1-4 | TRBV20-1 | . | TGCAGTGCTAGAGGGGGGGCCGGGAGTGAAAAACTGTTTTTT | CSARGGAGSEKLFF
TRBD1 | TRBJ1-1 | TRBV20-1 | . | TGCAGTGCTGACAGGGGAATGAACACTGAAGCTTTCTTT | CSADRGMNTEAFF
TRBD1 | TRBJ2-7 | TRBV12-3/TRBV12-4 | . | TGTGCCAGCAGCTCGGACAGGTCCGACGAGCAGTACTTC | CASSSDRSDEQYF
. | TRBJ1-1 | TRBV20-1 | . | TGCAGTGCTAGAGCGATCCTGACAGGCAGAGCTTTCTTT | CSARAILTGRAFF
. | TRBJ2-1 | TRBV12-3/TRBV12-4 | . | TGTGCCAGCAGGTCCCCAGGGGATGAGCAGTTCTTC | CASRSPGDEQFF
TRBD2 | TRBJ2-1 | TRBV6-6 | . | TGTGCCAGCAGTTACGGCCAGCGGGGCGGCAATGAGCAGTTCTTC | CASSYGQRGGNEQFF
. | TRBJ2-7 | TRBV7-9 | . | TGTGCCGGCAGCTTGCACTACGAGCAGTACTTC | CAGSLHYEQYF
. | TRBJ2-4 | TRBV5-1 | few | TGCGCCAGCAGCTTAAGATGGGGACGGAAAAACATTCAGTACTTC | CASSLRWGRKNIQYF
. | TRBJ1-2 | TRBV12-3/TRBV12-4 | few | TGTGCCAGCAGTTTAGGAGCGGGCCCAAGCTACACCTTC | CASSLGAGPSYTF
. | TRBJ2-6 | TRBV6-2/TRBV6-3 | . | TGTGCCAGCAGTTACGTTCAGGCCGGGGCCAACGTCCTGACTTTC | CASSYVQAGANVLTF
. | TRBJ1-1 | TRBV10-3 | few | TGTGCCATCAGTGAGGAGGGGGGGACGAACACTGAAGCTTTCTTT | CAISEEGGTNTEAFF
. | TRBJ2-5 | TRBV28 | . | TGTGCCAGCAGTTCATTGAAACTAGATCCCGCTAAAGAGACCCAGTACTTC | CASSSLKLDPAKETQYF
. | TRBJ1-1 | TRBV18 | . | TGTGCCAGCTCACGCTCTGGCGGGAAGAACACTGAAGCTTTCTTT | CASSRSGGKNTEAFF
. | TRBJ1-5 | TRBV7-3 | . | TGTGCCAGCAGACCACATCAGCCCCAGCATTTT | CASRPHQPQHF
. | TRBJ2-3 | TRBV9 | few | TGTGCCAGCAGCGCTCCTACGGGGCTGGATACGCAGTATTTT | CASSAPTGLDTQYF
TRBD1 | TRBJ1-6 | TRBV12-3/TRBV12-4 | . | TGTGCCAGCACTAAGGGACAGGGCAATTCACTCCTCCACTTT | CASTKGQGNSLLHF
TRBD1 | TRBJ1-4 | TRBV25-1 | . | TGTGCCAGCAGTTTCCGGGACAGGGTCCAACTCAATGAAAAACTGTTTTTT | CASSFRDRVQLNEKLFF
. | TRBJ2-5 | TRBV6-2/TRBV6-3 | . | TGTGCCAGCAGTTGCCAACTAGGGATCCAAGAGACCCAGTACTTC | CASSCQLGIQETQYF
. | TRBJ1-1 | TRBV12-3/TRBV12-4 | . | TGTGCCAGCACGGGAGCGGACACTGAAGCTTTCTTT | CASTGADTEAFF
. | TRBJ1-1 | TRBV4-3 | . | TGCGCCAGCAGCCAAGATCAACCCGGGCAGTTAATGAACACTGAAGCTTTCTTT | CASSQDQPGQLMNTEAFF